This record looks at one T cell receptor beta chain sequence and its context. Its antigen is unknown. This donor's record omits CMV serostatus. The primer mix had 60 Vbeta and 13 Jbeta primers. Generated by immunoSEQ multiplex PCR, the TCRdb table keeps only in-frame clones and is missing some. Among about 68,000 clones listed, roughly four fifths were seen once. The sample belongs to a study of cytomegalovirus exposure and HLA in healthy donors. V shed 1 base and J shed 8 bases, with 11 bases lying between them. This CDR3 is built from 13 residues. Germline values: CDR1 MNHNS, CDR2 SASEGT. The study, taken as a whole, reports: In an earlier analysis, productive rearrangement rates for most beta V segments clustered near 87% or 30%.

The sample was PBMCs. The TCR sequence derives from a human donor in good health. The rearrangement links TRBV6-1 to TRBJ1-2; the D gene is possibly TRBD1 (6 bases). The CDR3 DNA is TGTGCCAGCAGTGAAGGGGGGACATTAGGCTACACCTTC. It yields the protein CASSEGGTLGYTF.